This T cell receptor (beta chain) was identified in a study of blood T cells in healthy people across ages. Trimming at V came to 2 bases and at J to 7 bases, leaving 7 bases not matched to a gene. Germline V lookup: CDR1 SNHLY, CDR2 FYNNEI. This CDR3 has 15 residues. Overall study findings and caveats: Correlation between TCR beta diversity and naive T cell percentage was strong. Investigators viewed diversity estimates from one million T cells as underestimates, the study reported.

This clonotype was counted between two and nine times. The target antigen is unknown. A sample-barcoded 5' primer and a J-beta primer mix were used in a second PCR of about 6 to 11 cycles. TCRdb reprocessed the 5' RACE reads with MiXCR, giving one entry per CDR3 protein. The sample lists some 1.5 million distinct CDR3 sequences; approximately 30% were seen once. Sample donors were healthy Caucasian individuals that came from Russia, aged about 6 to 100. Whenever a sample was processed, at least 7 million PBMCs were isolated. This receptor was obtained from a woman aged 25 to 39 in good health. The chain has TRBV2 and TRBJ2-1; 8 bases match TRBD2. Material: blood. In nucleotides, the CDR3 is TGTGCCAGCAGTGAAAGCGGGAGTCTAGGGAATGAGCAGTTCTTC. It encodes CASSESGSLGNEQFF.